Listed below are T cell receptor beta chains from one sample, sequenced in a study of blood T cell repertoires in COVID-19. The data were produced by immunoSEQ multiplex PCR, yet TCRdb's version contains in-frame clones alone and is incomplete. The sample carries around 140,000 clones, approximately 88% recorded once. Sequenced material: peripheral blood. The receptors shown here come from a man aged 65 to 79 with acute or convalescent COVID-19. Both conserved end residues are part of each CDR3. D genes are given only for firm matches. Where a row states a size, it is once, few, many or the class of an expanded clone; other rows omit it.

D	size	V	J	CDR3	DNA
-	-	TRBV3-1/TRBV3-2	TRBJ1-4	CASSPRTVFNYEKLFF	TGTGCCAGCAGCCCTCGGACAGTCTTCAACTATGAAAAACTGTTTTTT
-	-	TRBV6-5	TRBJ1-1	CAGDDPIQNTEAFF	TGTGCCGGAGATGACCCAATTCAGAACACTGAAGCTTTCTTT
TRBD2	-	TRBV20-1	TRBJ2-5	CSASRSGGGGTQYF	TGCAGTGCTAGTAGATCCGGCGGGGGAGGGACCCAGTACTTC
-	-	TRBV11-2	TRBJ2-2	CASSVRSGRNTGELFF	TGTGCCAGCAGCGTTAGATCGGGGAGGAACACCGGGGAGCTGTTTTTT
-	once	TRBV7-2	TRBJ2-7	CASSLVASPSSYEQYF	TGTGCCAGCAGCTTAGTGGCTAGCCCCTCTTCCTACGAGCAGTACTTC
-	-	TRBV2	TRBJ1-2	CALGEVDNGYTF	TGTGCGCTCGGGGAAGTGGATAATGGCTACACCTTC
TRBD1	-	TRBV6-5	TRBJ1-2	CASSRTGGKHGYTF	TGTGCCAGCAGTCGGACAGGGGGAAAACATGGCTACACCTTC
-	-	TRBV3-1/TRBV3-2	TRBJ1-2	CASSQGQGYGYTF	TGTGCCAGCAGCCAAGGCCAGGGCTATGGCTACACCTTC
-	-	TRBV5-1	TRBJ2-7	CASSSGIPPYEQYF	TGCGCCAGCAGCTCCGGGATACCTCCCTACGAGCAGTACTTC
-	-	TRBV29-1	TRBJ2-2	CSAGQRANTGELFF	TGCAGCGCCGGGCAGCGGGCTAACACCGGGGAGCTGTTTTTT
TRBD2	-	TRBV9	TRBJ2-1	CASSVGLAAYNEQFF	TGTGCCAGCAGCGTAGGACTAGCGGCCTACAATGAGCAGTTCTTC
-	-	TRBV12-3/TRBV12-4	TRBJ2-7	CASSYQEYYEQYF	TGTGCCAGCAGTTACCAGGAATACTACGAGCAGTACTTC
-	-	TRBV12-5	TRBJ2-7	CASGFTYEQYF	TGTGCTAGTGGTTTCACATACGAGCAGTACTTC
-	-	TRBV6-2/TRBV6-3	TRBJ2-3	CASSYFAGTDTQYF	TGTGCCAGCAGTTACTTTGCGGGCACAGATACGCAGTATTTT
-	-	TRBV19	TRBJ1-1	CASSISLTYTEAFF	TGTGCCAGTAGTATTTCTCTTACTTACACTGAAGCTTTCTTT
-	-	TRBV3-1/TRBV3-2	TRBJ1-2	CASSQDITGSRRGYTF	TGTGCCAGCAGCCAGGACATTACCGGGAGCCGGCGGGGCTACACCTTC
-	once	TRBV27	TRBJ2-6	CASSKSAVRSGANVLTF	TGTGCCAGCAGCAAGTCAGCGGTTCGCTCTGGGGCCAACGTCCTGACTTTC
-	-	TRBV3-1/TRBV3-2	TRBJ2-2	CASSQVRSATGELFF	TGTGCCAGCAGCCAAGTCCGCAGCGCGACCGGGGAGCTGTTTTTT
-	-	TRBV10-2	TRBJ1-4	CASSGGGANEKLFF	TGCGCCAGCAGTGGGGGGGGTGCTAATGAAAAACTGTTTTTT
TRBD2	-	TRBV30	TRBJ2-3	CAWIRTSGRTDTQYF	TGTGCCTGGATCCGGACTAGCGGGAGGACAGATACGCAGTATTTT
-	-	TRBV5-1	TRBJ2-5	CASSLGPATEETQYF	TGCGCCAGCAGCTTGGGCCCGGCCACAGAAGAGACCCAGTACTTC
-	-	TRBV5-1	TRBJ1-2	CASSPQGNLNGYTF	TGCGCCAGCAGCCCCCAGGGTAATCTAAATGGCTACACCTTC
-	-	TRBV11-2	TRBJ1-1	CASSLVHLNTEAFF	TGTGCCAGCAGCTTAGTCCATCTGAACACTGAAGCTTTCTTT
TRBD1	-	TRBV11-2	TRBJ2-1	CASSPGTGWGSYNEQFF	TGTGCCAGCAGCCCTGGGACAGGGTGGGGTTCCTACAATGAGCAGTTCTTC
-	-	TRBV14	TRBJ2-7	CASSQVQTYYEQYF	TGTGCCAGCAGCCAAGTTCAAACTTACTACGAGCAGTACTTC
-	-	TRBV6-1	TRBJ1-3	CASSERARAGNTIYF	TGTGCCAGCAGTGAACGTGCCAGGGCAGGAAACACCATATATTTT
-	-	TRBV5-6	TRBJ1-4	CASSFQGTNEKLFF	TGTGCCAGCAGCTTTCAGGGGACTAATGAAAAACTGTTTTTT
-	-	TRBV14	TRBJ1-1	CASSQVARGRAEAFF	TGTGCCAGCAGCCAAGTGGCCAGGGGAAGGGCTGAAGCTTTCTTT